This T cell receptor (beta chain) was found in a study of CD8+ T cells in alopecia areata. The CDR3 has 13 amino acids. CDR1 is SGHRS, CDR2 YFSETQ, per germline. V was pared by 4 bases and J by 5 bases, with 9 bases between. The treatment was: oral pan-JAK inhibitor, 5-10 mg twice daily. In each case, RNA was isolated and then reverse transcribed into cDNA as the sequencing template. Libraries were prepared by immunoSEQ multiplex PCR; TCRdb keeps only in-frame clonotypes and omits some of them. The sample has about 200,000 clones, under 75% seen once. V and J are TRBV5-1 and TRBJ2-2; weak D call: TRBD2 (6 bases). This sequence originates from a human donor with alopecia areata. The sequencing used CD4+ T cells sorted from blood, collected at week 4, from a patient treated with tofacitinib. The chain's CDR3 is CASSAGRTGELFF. CDR3 nucleotide sequence: TGCGCCAGCAGCGCGGGAAGGACCGGGGAGCTGTTTTTT.